This is a list of T cell receptor beta chains from one sample in a study of blood T cell repertoires in COVID-19. The table came from immunoSEQ multiplex PCR; TCRdb's copy has only in-frame clones and leaves some out. The table records 200,000 to 250,000 clones, around 90% of them present only once. Material for sequencing was peripheral blood. Receptor source: a woman between 65 and 79 years old with active or convalescent COVID-19. CDR3s include the opening cysteine and the closing phenylalanine or tryptophan. D genes are given only for firm matches. The size of a clone is reported for some rows only, either as once, few or many, or as a class for expanded clones.

v_gene,j_gene,abundance,d_gene,CDR3aa,CDR3nt
TRBV4-3,TRBJ1-2,.,.,CASSQAGASYGYTF,TGCGCCAGCAGCCAAGCAGGGGCTTCCTATGGCTACACCTTC
TRBV21-1,TRBJ2-1,.,.,CASSDRLAGGYNEQFF,TGTGCCAGCAGCGACCGACTAGCGGGGGGTTACAATGAGCAGTTCTTC
TRBV4-3,TRBJ1-2,.,TRBD1,CASSSGDRAIGYGYTF,TGCGCCAGCAGCTCGGGGGACAGGGCGATAGGCTATGGCTACACCTTC
TRBV2,TRBJ2-5,.,TRBD2,CASRLAGGPRETQYF,TGTGCCAGCAGACTAGCGGGGGGGCCAAGAGAGACCCAGTACTTC
TRBV3-1/TRBV3-2,TRBJ1-1,.,TRBD1,CASSPGQVSEAFF,TGTGCCAGCAGCCCGGGACAGGTGTCTGAAGCTTTCTTT
TRBV18,TRBJ1-2,few,.,CASSTTDNYGYTF,TGTGCCAGCTCAACCACAGATAACTATGGCTACACCTTC
TRBV24-1,TRBJ2-1,.,TRBD2,CATSDLAGLGHNEQFF,TGTGCCACCAGTGATTTAGCGGGACTAGGGCACAATGAGCAGTTCTTC
TRBV9,TRBJ1-1,.,.,CASSPGVGKNTEAFF,TGTGCCAGCAGCCCCGGGGTTGGCAAAAACACTGAAGCTTTCTTT
TRBV12-3/TRBV12-4,TRBJ1-2,.,.,CASSFGGAYGYTF,TGTGCCAGCAGTTTCGGGGGTGCCTACGGCTACACCTTC
TRBV7-6,TRBJ2-5,.,.,CASSPGTAQYF,TGTGCCAGCAGCCCAGGTACGGCCCAGTACTTC
TRBV3-1/TRBV3-2,TRBJ1-1,.,.,CASSQDILEVNTEAFF,TGTGCCAGCAGCCAAGATATACTGGAGGTGAACACTGAAGCTTTCTTT
TRBV5-1,TRBJ1-2,.,.,CASSLAQQGSGYTF,TGCGCCAGCAGCTTGGCCCAACAGGGTAGCGGCTACACCTTC
TRBV27,TRBJ1-2,.,.,CASTRGGSLGYTF,TGTGCCAGCACCCGGGGAGGGTCATTAGGCTACACCTTC
TRBV18,TRBJ2-3,.,.,CASSSIDTQYF,TGTGCCAGCTCATCAATTGATACGCAGTATTTT
TRBV10-3,TRBJ2-2,.,.,CAISPYRAGNTGELFF,TGTGCCATCAGTCCCTACAGGGCGGGGAACACCGGGGAGCTGTTTTTT
TRBV5-1,TRBJ2-7,.,.,CASSLVADEQYF,TGCGCCAGCAGCTTGGTCGCAGACGAGCAGTACTTC
TRBV7-2,TRBJ2-3,.,TRBD1,CASSHGQGADTQYF,TGTGCCAGCAGCCATGGACAGGGGGCAGATACGCAGTATTTT
TRBV7-2,TRBJ1-1,.,TRBD1,CASSLGTPRGPTEAFF,TGTGCCAGCAGCTTAGGAACCCCCAGGGGGCCCACTGAAGCTTTCTTT
TRBV28,TRBJ1-4,.,TRBD1,CASSLVGTAREKLFF,TGTGCCAGCAGTTTAGTAGGGACAGCGAGGGAAAAACTGTTTTTT
TRBV18,TRBJ1-4,.,.,CASSPRGGEKLFF,TGTGCCAGCTCACCACGAGGGGGTGAAAAACTGTTTTTT
TRBV27,TRBJ1-6,once,TRBD1,CASSPQWDRADSPLHF,TGTGCCAGCAGTCCCCAGTGGGACAGGGCTGATTCACCCCTCCACTTT
TRBV6-5,TRBJ1-1,.,.,CASSYILNTEAFF,TGTGCCAGCAGTTACATCTTGAACACTGAAGCTTTCTTT
TRBV6-5,TRBJ1-2,.,.,CASSYSATWEDYTF,TGTGCCAGCAGTTACTCGGCAACGTGGGAGGACTACACCTTC
TRBV19,TRBJ1-6,once,TRBD1,CASPRDRGRIALGYNSPLHF,TGTGCCAGTCCCCGGGACAGGGGGCGAATTGCATTAGGCTATAATTCACCCCTCCACTTT
TRBV30,TRBJ1-2,.,.,CAGSRGLREWWDGYTF,TGTGCCGGCTCCAGGGGCCTAAGGGAATGGTGGGACGGCTACACCTTC
TRBV24-1,TRBJ1-3,.,.,CATSGAGGNTIYF,TGTGCCACCAGTGGAGCGGGCGGGAACACCATATATTTT
TRBV4-3,TRBJ1-2,few,TRBD1,CASSQDWGQGGGYTF,TGCGCCAGCAGCCAAGATTGGGGACAGGGGGGCGGCTACACCTTC
TRBV2,TRBJ2-2,.,.,CASKKGGTGELFF,TGTGCCAGTAAAAAGGGGGGGACCGGGGAGCTGTTTTTT
TRBV11-2,TRBJ1-5,.,TRBD1,CASSPQQGIQPQHF,TGTGCCAGCAGCCCCCAACAGGGGATACAGCCCCAGCATTTT
TRBV28,TRBJ2-2,.,TRBD2,CASCPGGAPTGELFF,TGTGCCAGCTGCCCGGGGGGGGCTCCCACCGGGGAGCTGTTTTTT
TRBV5-1,TRBJ2-3,.,.,CASSLRGAEDTQYF,TGCGCCAGCAGCTTGCGGGGGGCTGAAGATACGCAGTATTTT
TRBV27,TRBJ1-6,few,.,CASSLRSSYNSPLHF,TGTGCCAGCAGTTTACGGAGCTCCTATAATTCACCCCTCCACTTT
TRBV2,TRBJ1-1,.,.,CASRDRRNTEAFF,TGTGCCAGCAGGGACAGAAGGAACACTGAAGCTTTCTTT
TRBV6-5,TRBJ2-7,.,TRBD1,CAGGGDRGLGEQYF,TGTGCCGGCGGCGGGGACAGGGGGCTGGGGGAGCAGTACTTC
TRBV11-2,TRBJ1-1,once,.,CASSWQGDTEAFF,TGTGCCAGCAGCTGGCAGGGTGACACTGAAGCTTTCTTT
TRBV10-2,TRBJ1-1,.,TRBD1,CASRGQGLNTEAFF,TGCGCCAGCAGGGGACAGGGATTGAACACTGAAGCTTTCTTT
TRBV10-2,TRBJ1-1,.,.,CASSSFQSNTEAFF,TGCGCCAGCAGTTCCTTTCAGTCGAACACTGAAGCTTTCTTT
TRBV19,TRBJ1-2,.,TRBD1,CASSQGGQGAAGYTF,TGTGCCAGTTCACAAGGGGGACAGGGGGCGGCTGGCTACACCTTC
TRBV27,TRBJ2-7,.,TRBD1,CASILPDRVGDEQYF,TGTGCCAGCATTCTGCCTGACAGGGTCGGCGACGAGCAGTACTTC
TRBV11-3,TRBJ2-7,.,TRBD2,CASSVGGEGIYEQYF,TGTGCCAGCAGCGTCGGTGGGGAGGGGATTTACGAGCAGTACTTC
TRBV18,TRBJ1-2,few,TRBD1,CASSPVRTGGDGYTF,TGTGCCAGCTCACCAGTCCGGACAGGGGGCGATGGCTACACCTTC
TRBV10-1,TRBJ1-2,.,.,CASIGEGGYTF,TGCGCCAGCATTGGCGAGGGTGGCTACACCTTC
TRBV6-5,TRBJ1-2,.,.,CASRPPGGSNGYTF,TGTGCCAGCAGGCCCCCGGGGGGGAGCAATGGCTACACCTTC
TRBV9,TRBJ1-2,.,TRBD1,CASSTRTYRGGGYTF,TGTGCCAGCAGCACAAGAACTTACAGGGGCGGCGGCTACACCTTC
TRBV24-1,TRBJ1-2,once,TRBD1,CATSGAGGNGYTF,TGTGCCACCAGTGGCGCAGGGGGCAATGGCTACACCTTC
TRBV3-1/TRBV3-2,TRBJ2-1,.,TRBD2,CASSQVTGGLYNEQFF,TGTGCCAGCAGCCAAGTGACGGGGGGGTTATACAATGAGCAGTTCTTC
TRBV4-3,TRBJ1-6,few,.,CASSQDKGGVSPLHF,TGCGCCAGCAGCCAAGATAAGGGGGGGGTTTCACCCCTCCACTTT
TRBV5-6,TRBJ2-5,.,.,CASSLSHQETQYF,TGTGCCAGCAGCTTGAGCCATCAAGAGACCCAGTACTTC
TRBV6-5,TRBJ1-2,.,.,CASSYRPGGYGYTF,TGTGCCAGCAGTTACCGGCCAGGTGGTTATGGCTACACCTTC
TRBV10-3,TRBJ1-1,once,.,CAIGEQAVNTEAFF,TGTGCCATCGGGGAGCAGGCGGTGAACACTGAAGCTTTCTTT
TRBV19,TRBJ2-5,.,.,CASSAGGQQETQYF,TGTGCCAGTAGTGCCGGAGGGCAACAAGAGACCCAGTACTTC
TRBV7-9,TRBJ1-5,.,.,CASSSEGRNQPQHF,TGTGCCAGCAGCTCAGAGGGTCGTAATCAGCCCCAGCATTTT
TRBV7-2,TRBJ1-1,.,.,CASTVSTGMMNTEAFF,TGTGCCAGCACCGTTTCCACCGGTATGATGAACACTGAAGCTTTCTTT
TRBV20-1,TRBJ2-3,few,TRBD1,CSASRQGITDTQYF,TGCAGTGCTAGTAGACAGGGTATCACAGATACGCAGTATTTT
TRBV6-5,TRBJ2-7,.,.,CASSSRIPPVYEQYF,TGTGCCAGCAGTTCCAGGATTCCCCCTGTCTACGAGCAGTACTTC
TRBV6-5,TRBJ1-5,.,.,CASTNTQPQHF,TGTGCCAGCACTAATACTCAGCCCCAGCATTTT
TRBV4-3,TRBJ1-2,.,.,CASSQDGRGRGNYGYTF,TGCGCCAGCAGCCAAGATGGGAGGGGCAGGGGTAACTATGGCTACACCTTC
TRBV3-1/TRBV3-2,TRBJ2-5,.,.,CASSQVGETQYF,TGTGCCAGCAGCCAAGTCGGGGAGACCCAGTACTTC
TRBV19,TRBJ2-3,.,TRBD2,CASSIHISGTSRADTQYF,TGTGCCAGTAGTATTCACATCTCCGGGACTAGCCGCGCAGATACGCAGTATTTT